This T cell receptor (beta chain) originates from a study of T cells in Graves' hyperthyroidism and ophthalmopathy. Study in general: The initial diagnosis was the point when peripheral blood was collected, ahead of any treatment.

Of note for this clonotype: The antigen is unknown.

With duration under 3 months, ophthalmopathy was active: Clinical Activity Score at least 3, NOSPECS at least 4. PBMCs stemmed from 10 ml fresh peripheral blood. The CDR3 consists of 15 residues. With V trimmed by 1 base and J by 11 bases, 10 bases remained unmatched. CDR1 and CDR2 from the germline V gene are LNHNV and YYDKDF (reference sequence). Study results and limitations: Ophthalmopathy onset followed model prediction by a median about six months.

RNA transcripts served as the template for amplifying TCR beta CDR3 regions. First-round RT-PCR targeting the TCR CDR3 was performed with the HTBI primer set. One entry per CDR3 protein, called by TCRdb with MiXCR from the multiplex PCR reads. The repertoire has 600,000 to 650,000 distinct CDR3 sequences, 20% to 25% of them found once; the top ten carry 34%. The sequence was obtained from a man aged 25-45 years with Graves' ophthalmopathy. This sequence joins TRBV15 and TRBJ1-1, with TRBD1 matching over 10 bases. The sequenced sample consisted of blood. DNA of the CDR3: TGTGCCACCAGCAGAGGGGACAGGGGATCACGGACCGCTTTCTTT. Translation gives CATSRGDRGSRTAFF.